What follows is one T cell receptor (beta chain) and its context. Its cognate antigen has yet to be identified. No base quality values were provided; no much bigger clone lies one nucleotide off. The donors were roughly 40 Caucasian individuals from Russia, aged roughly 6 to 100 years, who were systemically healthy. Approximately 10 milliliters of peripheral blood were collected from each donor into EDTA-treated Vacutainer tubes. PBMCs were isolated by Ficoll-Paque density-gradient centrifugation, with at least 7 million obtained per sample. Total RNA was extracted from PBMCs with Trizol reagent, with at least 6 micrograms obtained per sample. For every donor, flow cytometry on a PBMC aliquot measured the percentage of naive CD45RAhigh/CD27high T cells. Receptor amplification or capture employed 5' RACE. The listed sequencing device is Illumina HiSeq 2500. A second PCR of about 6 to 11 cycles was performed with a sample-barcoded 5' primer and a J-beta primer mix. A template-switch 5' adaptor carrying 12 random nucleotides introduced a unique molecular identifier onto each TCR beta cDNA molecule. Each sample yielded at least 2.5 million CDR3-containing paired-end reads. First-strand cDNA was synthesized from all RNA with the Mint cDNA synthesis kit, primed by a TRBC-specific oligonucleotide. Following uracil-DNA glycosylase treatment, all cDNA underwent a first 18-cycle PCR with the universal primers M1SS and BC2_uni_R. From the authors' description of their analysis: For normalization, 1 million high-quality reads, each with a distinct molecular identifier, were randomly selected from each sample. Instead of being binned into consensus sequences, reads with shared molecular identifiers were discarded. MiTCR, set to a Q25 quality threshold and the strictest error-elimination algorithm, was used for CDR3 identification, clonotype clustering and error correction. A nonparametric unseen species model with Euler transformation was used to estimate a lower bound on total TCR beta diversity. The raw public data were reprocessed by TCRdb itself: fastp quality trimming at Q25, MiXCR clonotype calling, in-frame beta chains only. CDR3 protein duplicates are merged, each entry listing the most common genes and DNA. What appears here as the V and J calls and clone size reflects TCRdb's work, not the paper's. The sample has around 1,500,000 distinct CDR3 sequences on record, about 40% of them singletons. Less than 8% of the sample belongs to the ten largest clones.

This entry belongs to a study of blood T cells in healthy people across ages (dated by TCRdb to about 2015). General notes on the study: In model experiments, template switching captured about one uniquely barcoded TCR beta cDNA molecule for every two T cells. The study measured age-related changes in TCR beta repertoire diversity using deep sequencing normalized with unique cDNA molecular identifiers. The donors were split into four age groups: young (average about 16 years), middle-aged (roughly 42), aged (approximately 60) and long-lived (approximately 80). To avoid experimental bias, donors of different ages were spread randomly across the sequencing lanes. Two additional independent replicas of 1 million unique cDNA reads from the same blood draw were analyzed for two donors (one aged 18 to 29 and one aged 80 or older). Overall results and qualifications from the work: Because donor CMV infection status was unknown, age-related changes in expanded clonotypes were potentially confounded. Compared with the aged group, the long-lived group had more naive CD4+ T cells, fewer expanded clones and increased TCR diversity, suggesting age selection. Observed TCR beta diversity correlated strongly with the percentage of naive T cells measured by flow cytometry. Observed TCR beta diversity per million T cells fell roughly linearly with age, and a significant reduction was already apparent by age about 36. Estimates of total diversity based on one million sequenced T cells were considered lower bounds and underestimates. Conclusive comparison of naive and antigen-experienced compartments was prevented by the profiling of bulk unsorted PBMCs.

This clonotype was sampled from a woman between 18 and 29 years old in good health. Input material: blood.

This receptor carries the CDR3 CAWRGDGASPLHF. Read as DNA, the sequence is TGTGCCTGGAGGGGGGATGGGGCTTCACCCCTCCACTTT. The V and J genes are TRBV30 and TRBJ1-6; TRBD1 might be the D gene, on 5 matching bases. The cysteine opens and the phenylalanine closes a CDR3 of 13 amino acids. Only the CDR3 portion is preserved as DNA: 39 bases, with reading frame beginning at the first base. Via the germline V gene (reference sequence), CDR1 is GTSNPN and CDR2 SVGIG. The V end loses 3 bases and the J end loses 9 bases, and a stretch of 12 bases separates them.